This T cell receptor (beta chain) was retrieved from a study of cytomegalovirus exposure and HLA in healthy donors. Study context: HLA-typed donors contributed around 88 million unique TCRs, which were held in an early data release.

The CDR3 is 15 amino acids. Germline loops: CDR1 LGHNA, CDR2 YSLEER. Trimming stripped 9 bases from V and 0 bases from J, with 12 bases between. General study results and limits: Reports showed the classifier diagnosing cytomegalovirus status with high specificity and sensitivity. A later analysis by the authors found several of the most significant clusters apparently linked to common viral pathogens. There was a cluster of highly shared sequence variants that was likely a sequencing artifact.

The PCR used 60 Vbeta and 13 Jbeta primers. Repertoires were generated with immunoSEQ multiplex PCR, while TCRdb's copy carries only in-frame clones and drops some. The sample's table shows some 76,000 clones. About this clone: Its antigen is as yet unknown.

V and J are TRBV4-3 and TRBJ1-6; D is undetermined. This receptor was taken from a man aged 40-55 years in good health and CMV-seronegative. Sequenced material: PBMCs. This CDR3 reads CASGMTSSYNSPLHF. The CDR3 coding sequence is TGCGCCAGTGGAATGACAAGCTCCTATAATTCACCCCTCCACTTT.